This T cell receptor (beta chain) was identified in a study of T cells in tuberculosis. V was pared by 1 base and J by 16 bases, with 9 bases of the junction left unmatched. There are 13 residues in the CDR3. Germline V gives CDR1 SGHAT, CDR2 FQNNGV. After thawing and overnight rest, PBMC were stained with GMM-loaded CD1B tetramer, viability dye and anti-CD3 for sorting. The CD1B tetramers carried C32 glucose monomycolate purified from Rhodococcus equi. Using immunoSEQ multiplex PCR, the repertoire was profiled, and TCRdb retains in-frame clones only, with some absent. The table shows approximately 59,000 clones, with 88% occurring only once.

The rearrangement uses TRBV11-2 and TRBJ2-1; 8 nucleotides line up with TRBD2. This TCR came from an adult woman with latent tuberculosis. The sample was CD1b-GMM tetramer-negative cells sorted from PBMCs. In DNA form, the CDR3 reads TGTGCCAGCAGCTTAGGCGGGAGGACCCCGACATTCTTC. As protein: CASSLGGRTPTFF.